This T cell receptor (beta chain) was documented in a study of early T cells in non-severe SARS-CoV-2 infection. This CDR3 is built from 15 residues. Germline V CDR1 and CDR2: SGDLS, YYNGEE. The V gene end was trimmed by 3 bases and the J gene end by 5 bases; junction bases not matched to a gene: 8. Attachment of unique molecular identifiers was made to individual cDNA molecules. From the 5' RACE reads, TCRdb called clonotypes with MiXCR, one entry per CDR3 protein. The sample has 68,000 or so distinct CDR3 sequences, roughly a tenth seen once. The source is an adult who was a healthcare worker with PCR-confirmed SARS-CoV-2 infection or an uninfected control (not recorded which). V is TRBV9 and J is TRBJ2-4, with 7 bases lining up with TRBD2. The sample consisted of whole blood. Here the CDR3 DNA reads TGTGCCAGCAGCGGGGAGGGAGGGCCCGAAAACATTCAGTACTTC. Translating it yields CASSGEGGPENIQYF.